What follows describes a single T cell receptor beta chain. These data are taken from a study of read filtering for tumor transcriptome and immune sequencing. Study-wide background: 8 patients were R-ISS I, approximately 15 were R-ISS II, roughly 7 were R-ISS III.

This library used 300 to 450 ng RNA and molecular barcoded adaptors spanning alpha/delta and beta/gamma chains. A single record per CDR3 protein comes from TCRdb applying MiXCR to the reads. Of hundreds of distinct CDR3 sequences in the sample, around 79% are singletons; the top ten hold around 25%. The germline gives CDR1 SEHNR, CDR2 FQNEAQ (reference sequence). Trimming cost V 5 bases and J 6 bases, with 17 bases left between them. The CDR3 has 14 amino acids. V usage is TRBV7-9 and J usage is TRBJ2-7, with no clear D. This clonotype was sampled from a donor aged 40 or older with multiple myeloma. This table probably holds off-target reads from a library built for another chain. Sequencing used a population of CD138-negative cells sorted from bone marrow. The CDR3 protein is CASSPPNGKGEQYF. DNA of the CDR3: TGTGCCAGCAGCCCTCCGAATGGGAAGGGCGAGCAGTACTTC.